This T cell receptor (beta chain) stems from a study of T-cell memory formation after mild COVID-19. General observations from the study: While clones contracting from day 15 to 85 were balanced between CD4 and CD8, later expanders leaned CD4+.

Each CDR3 protein gets one entry after TCRdb re-called the 5' RACE reads with MiXCR. The repertoire holds around 260,000 distinct CDR3 sequences, with about 17% as singletons. This CDR3 spans 16 amino acids. With 2 bases removed from V and 7 bases from J, the gap between germline ends came to 20 bases. CDR1 and CDR2 (germline): MNHEY, SVGEGT. This clonotype appeared a few times. Its target is not known. The V call is TRBV6-2 or TRBV6-3, the J call TRBJ1-2; D perhaps matches TRBD1 (6 bases). Material for sequencing was PBMCs or a T cell subset sorted from them (not recorded which). The TCR originated in a young man who had mild COVID-19 (a few samples of this study predate the infection). Cell type and time point are not known. In DNA, the CDR3 is TGTGCCAGCAGTTACGCGGGAACAGGGACCCGGACTGGCTACACCTTC. The encoded protein is CASSYAGTGTRTGYTF.